What follows are 32 T cell receptor beta chains derived from one specimen sequenced in a study of beta chain features in type 1 diabetes. Study-wide points: In all four CD4+ subsets, TCRB CDR3 length was significantly, moderately reduced in type 1 diabetes.

Of the isolated RNA, all was reverse transcribed, and so the sequenced material was expressed TCRB transcripts. Only in-frame clones appear in the TCRdb table, and some are missing; sequencing was by immunoSEQ multiplex PCR. The sample records about 660,000 clones, roughly 13% being singletons. Which antigens these TCRs recognize remains unknown. Material: naive CD4+ T cells from blood. Receptors originate from a man aged 18 to 29 with type 1 diabetes.

The chain carries TRBV6-5 and TRBJ2-3; D not certain. Germline V gene data show CDR1 as MNHEY and CDR2 as SVGAGI. V gave up 6 bases and J gave up 4 bases, with 11 bases separating them. This CDR3 is built from 13 residues. DNA of the CDR3: TGTGCCAGCAGCGTAAGAGGACCAGATACGCAGTATTTT. This gives the protein CASSVRGPDTQYF.

The J gene is TRBJ1-1, the V gene TRBV27; D is perhaps TRBD1 (6 bases). The germline V and J ends were trimmed by 1 base and 5 bases, with 11 bases remaining between them. In germline, CDR1 is MNHEY, CDR2 SMNVEV (reference sequence). This CDR3 contains 14 residues. The CDR3 here is CASSLLTGATEAFF. The CDR3, as DNA: TGTGCCAGCAGTTTATTAACGGGGGCGACTGAAGCTTTCTTT.

This clone appeared a few times. The chain combines TRBV5-1 with TRBJ1-1; the D is unclear. V was shortened by 0 bases and J by 2 bases, with 11 bases between the two germline ends. The CDR3 runs to 15 residues. The V gene's germline CDR1 is SGHRS and CDR2 YFSETQ. The CDR3, as DNA: TGCGCCAGCAGCTTGGATCCCAACTTAAACACTGAAGCTTTCTTT. Amino acid sequence: CASSLDPNLNTEAFF.

This chain uses TRBV28 with TRBJ2-7; D call uncertain. CDR1 MDHEN and CDR2 SYDVKM come from the germline V gene. The CDR3 covers 13 residues. V lost 6 bases to trimming and J lost 7 bases, with 16 bases between them. CDR3 DNA sequence: TGTGCCAGCAGCTTTGGGAACCTTCGGGAGCAGTACTTC. Translating it yields CASSFGNLREQYF.

V usage is TRBV28 and J usage is TRBJ2-5; 9 bases agree with TRBD1. CDR1 is MDHEN, CDR2 SYDVKM, per germline. The ends lost 4 bases at V and 5 bases at J; junction bases unmatched: 8. The CDR3 spans 15 residues. CDR3 sequence (DNA): TGTGCCAGCAGTTCCCCCCCGGACAGGGGCGAGACCCAGTACTTC. Residues: CASSSPPDRGETQYF.

There are a few counts of this clone. The chain is built from TRBV25-1 and TRBJ1-1; possible D gene TRBD1, 6 bases. The CDR3 loop spans 12 amino acids. Trimming removed 1 base from V and 11 bases from J, with 11 bases in between. CDR1 is MGHDK, CDR2 SYGVNS, per germline. The CDR3 protein is CASSESLRGAFF. The CDR3 region has the DNA TGTGCCAGCAGTGAATCGCTAAGGGGGGCTTTCTTT.

The chain couples TRBV7-9 to TRBJ1-2; no clear D. Trimming stripped 4 bases from V and 7 bases from J, with 4 bases between. The CDR3 is 10 residues long. Germline V gives CDR1 SEHNR, CDR2 FQNEAQ (reference sequence). As DNA, the CDR3 is TGTGCCAGCAGCTCTTCTGGCTACACCTTC. It encodes CASSSSGYTF.

This clone came up once. The V gene is TRBV14, the J gene TRBJ2-5, with no clear D. CDR1 SGHDN and CDR2 FVKESK come from the germline V gene. The CDR3 is 12 residues long. The V end lost 2 bases, the J end lost 4 bases, and 5 bases lay between the germline ends. This CDR3 is CASSQIGETQYF. The CDR3 DNA follows: TGTGCCAGCAGCCAAATCGGAGAGACCCAGTACTTC.

This clone was counted between two and nine times. CDR3 nucleotides: TGTGCCAGCAGCCGCGTTTTGGGACAAATCCAAGAGACCCAGTACTTC. This gives the protein CASSRVLGQIQETQYF. The gene calls are TRBV14 and TRBJ2-5; a possible D gene is TRBD1 (6 bases). The germline gives CDR1 SGHDN, CDR2 FVKESK. V was pared by 4 bases and J by 1 base, with 16 bases between. This CDR3 spans 16 amino acids.

This clone has more than one count but fewer than ten. Relative to the germline gene, one junction end is altered; a read error may explain this. The chain has TRBV30 and TRBJ1-1; D is unresolved. The CDR3 contains 11 residues. Germline V CDR1 and CDR2: GTSNPN, SVGIG (reference sequence). CDR3 protein: CAGSLDYEAFF. The CDR3 DNA reads TGTGCCGGGAGTTTGGACTATGAAGCTTTCTTT.

The chain uses TRBV4-3 and TRBJ2-2; maybe TRBD1 (6 bases). The CDR3 contains 14 residues. Trimming took off 5 bases at V and 1 base at J, with 8 bases between the two ends. Germline CDR1 is LGHNA and CDR2 is YSLEER. The CDR3 DNA reads as TGCGCCAGCAGCTTACAGGGGAACACCGGGGAGCTGTTTTTT. Encoded protein: CASSLQGNTGELFF.

This clone appeared a few times. The CDR3 nucleotides are TGTGCCAGCAGTGGGACCGCAACCTACGAGCAGTACTTC. Residues: CASSGTATYEQYF. The chain recombines TRBV25-1 with TRBJ2-7, with no clear D. The CDR3 loop spans 13 amino acids. V was trimmed by 4 bases and J by 2 bases, leaving 9 bases between them. Germline CDR1 reads MGHDK; CDR2 reads SYGVNS.

This clone came up a few times. The V gene is TRBV2, the J gene TRBJ1-5; D is perhaps TRBD1 (5 bases). The CDR3 is 12 amino acids. Trimming took 5 bases from V and 7 from J, leaving 9 bases between them. CDR1 is SNHLY and CDR2 is FYNNEI in the germline V gene. The CDR3 DNA reads TGTGCCAGCAGTTCAGGGTACCAGCCCCAGCATTTT. Protein: CASSSGYQPQHF.

This clone appeared a few times. The V call is TRBV28, the J call TRBJ2-2; 8 bases line up with TRBD1. J gave up 6 bases and V 3 bases, and 6 bases lay outside the gene matches. The length of the CDR3 is 15 residues. Germline values: CDR1 MDHEN, CDR2 SYDVKM. The CDR3 bases are TGTGCCAGCAGTTTCCAGGACAGGGTTGCCGGGGAGCTGTTTTTT. Translating gives CASSFQDRVAGELFF.

The gene calls are TRBV28 and TRBJ2-1, with D unresolved. Trimming shortened V by 3 bases and J by 4 bases, and 13 bases separated the two germline ends. This CDR3 has 15 residues. Germline CDR1 is MDHEN and CDR2 is SYDVKM. CDR3 in amino acids: CASSFLDGSYNEQFF. CDR3 bases: TGTGCCAGCAGTTTCTTGGACGGTTCTTACAATGAGCAGTTCTTC.

The CDR3 reads CAWRGGAYSGNTIYF. CDR3 coding DNA: TGTGCCTGGAGGGGCGGAGCCTATTCTGGAAACACCATATATTTT. The genes are TRBV30 and TRBJ1-3; no clear D. Per germline, CDR1 GTSNPN and CDR2 SVGIG (reference sequence). The CDR3 has 15 amino acids. V lost 3 bases and J 1 base, leaving 13 bases between the germline ends.

This clone occurred a few times. The CDR3 loop reads CASSFDRETEAFF. The CDR3 region has the DNA TGTGCCAGCAGCTTCGACAGGGAGACTGAAGCTTTCTTT. The chain is built from TRBV7-2 and TRBJ1-1, with TRBD1 matching 7 bases. Germline assignment: CDR1 SGHTA and CDR2 FQGNSA. The CDR3 length is 13 residues. Trimming removed 3 bases from V and 5 bases from J; junction bases left unmatched: 3.

This clone was seen only a few times. This sequence joins TRBV14 and TRBJ1-2, with 10 nucleotides matching TRBD1. In germline, CDR1 is SGHDN, CDR2 FVKESK. The junction had 7 bases not matched to a gene; V was cut back by 5 bases and J by 7 bases. The length of the CDR3 is 14 residues. CDR3 nucleotides: TGTGCCAGCAGCTCCGGGACAGGGGACTTTGGCTACACCTTC. This codes for CASSSGTGDFGYTF.

The chain recombines TRBV9 with TRBJ1-3, with TRBD1 as a possible D gene (6 bases). CDR3 length: 17 amino acids. From germline, CDR1 is SGDLS and CDR2 YYNGEE. The V gene lost 3 bases and the J gene lost 0 bases, with 16 bases spanning the gap. The chain's CDR3 is CASSDTGTSTSGNTIYF. The CDR3 bases are TGTGCCAGCAGCGACACCGGGACATCAACCTCTGGAAACACCATATATTTT.

This clone was recorded a few times. This chain connects TRBV29-1 to TRBJ1-2, with a tentative D call TRBD1 (5 bases). Trimming took 0 bases from V and 8 from J, leaving 13 bases between them. The CDR3 has 13 amino acids. The germline V gene encodes CDR1 SQVTM and CDR2 ANQGSEA. The CDR3 coding sequence is TGCAGCGTTGAAGAGGGGCCCAGGGTCGGCTACACCTTC. It specifies CSVEEGPRVGYTF.

This clone has only a few counts. V usage is TRBV5-6 and J usage is TRBJ2-2; D could derive from TRBD1 or TRBD2 (5 bases each). Germline V gives CDR1 SGHDT, CDR2 YYEEEE. Trimming removed 3 bases from V and 6 bases from J, with 18 bases in between. The CDR3 totals 16 residues. The CDR3 DNA reads TGTGCCAGCAGCTCCCCCGGTGGGAGAGGGGCCGGGGAGCTGTTTTTT. Protein sequence: CASSSPGGRGAGELFF.

The chain couples TRBV7-2 to TRBJ1-2, with D tentatively TRBD1 (6 bases). Trimming took off 0 bases at V and 4 bases at J, with 9 bases between the two ends. CDR3 length: 14 amino acids. Germline V gives CDR1 SGHTA, CDR2 FQGNSA. The CDR3 DNA is TGTGCCAGCAGCTTAGCACAGGGACCCTATGGCTACACCTTC. It is translated as CASSLAQGPYGYTF.

With regard to this clone: Other DNA sequences in the same sample also yield this CDR3. This chain links TRBV7-2 with TRBJ2-5, with D perhaps matching TRBD1 or TRBD2 (6 bases each). The V end lost 3 bases, the J end lost 2 bases, and 10 bases lay between the germline ends. The CDR3 is 14 residues long. Per the germline V gene, CDR1 is SGHTA and CDR2 is FQGNSA. The CDR3 spells CASSLGGSQETQYF. The CDR3 region has the DNA TGTGCCAGCAGCTTGGGGGGCAGTCAAGAGACCCAGTACTTC.

This clone was observed a few times. The chain carries TRBV29-1 and TRBJ2-3; a weak D match, TRBD1 (6 bases). Germline V CDR1 and CDR2: SQVTM, ANQGSEA. The CDR3 is made up of 14 amino acids. Trimming removed 3 bases from V and 6 bases from J, with 16 bases in between. The CDR3 reads CSVEGAPAYDTQYF. The DNA for the CDR3 is TGCAGCGTTGAGGGGGCGCCGGCATATGATACGCAGTATTTT.

This chain links TRBV28 with TRBJ2-7; 8 bases agree with TRBD1. Per the germline V gene, CDR1 is MDHEN and CDR2 is SYDVKM. V lost 8 bases, J lost 4 bases, and 7 bases stayed unmatched. CDR3 length: 13 residues. CDR3 in amino acids: CASFGQGRYEQYF. In DNA form, the CDR3 reads TGTGCCAGCTTCGGACAGGGACGATACGAGCAGTACTTC.

Turning to this clone: A read error may be the cause here, since a much bigger clone is one base away. The chain carries TRBV27 and TRBJ2-5; D is unresolved. The CDR3 extends over 11 amino acids. Trimming took off 6 bases at V and 1 base at J, with 3 bases between the two ends. Germline V CDR1 and CDR2: MNHEY, SMNVEV (reference sequence). This chain's CDR3 is CASSPQETQYF. CDR3 sequence (DNA): TGTGCCAGCAGCCCCCAAGAGACCCAGTACTTC.

This clone was seen a few times. The CDR3: CASSRRESGTYEQYF. DNA for the CDR3: TGTGCCAGCAGCCGCCGCGAGTCAGGGACCTACGAGCAGTACTTC. The genes are TRBV27 and TRBJ2-7; D possibly corresponds to TRBD1 (5 bases). Looked up from germline, CDR1 is MNHEY and CDR2 is SMNVEV (reference sequence). This CDR3 contains 15 residues. The germline V and J ends were trimmed by 6 bases and 2 bases, with 17 bases remaining between them.

This rearrangement joins TRBV9 to TRBJ2-5, with TRBD1 identical over 7 bases. This CDR3 is built from 15 residues. Germline CDR1 is SGDLS and CDR2 is YYNGEE. The V gene end was trimmed by 2 bases and the J gene end by 3 bases; junction bases not matched to a gene: 7. CDR3 in amino acids: CASSVGTAAKETQYF. CDR3 bases: TGTGCCAGCAGCGTGGGGACAGCTGCGAAAGAGACCCAGTACTTC.

A few counts support this clone. The rearrangement links TRBV6-1 to TRBJ2-5; 10 bases agree with TRBD2. The CDR3 consists of 15 residues. After removal of 8 bases from V and 3 bases from J, the junction contained 9 bases not matched to a gene. Germline-derived CDR1 and CDR2 are MNHNS and SASEGT. The CDR3: CASERGLAGEETQYF. Here the CDR3 DNA reads TGTGCCAGCGAAAGGGGGCTAGCGGGGGAAGAGACCCAGTACTTC.

The chain couples TRBV5-1 to TRBJ2-7; either TRBD1 or TRBD2 may fit D (5 bases each). Per germline, CDR1 SGHRS and CDR2 YFSETQ. The CDR3 consists of 13 residues. V shed 0 bases and J shed 7 bases, with 11 bases lying between them. CDR3 sequence: CASSLASEGEQYF. In DNA form, the CDR3 reads TGCGCCAGCAGCTTGGCTTCAGAGGGGGAGCAGTACTTC.

The chain has TRBV7-3 and TRBJ2-1, with 11 bases fitting TRBD2. With 5 bases clipped from V and 6 bases from J, the junction kept 3 bases outside the gene matches. CDR1 and CDR2 from the germline V gene are SGHTA and FQGTGA. The CDR3 has 14 amino acids. The CDR3 sequence is CASSQGTSGNEQFF. The CDR3 bases are TGTGCCAGCAGCCAAGGGACTAGCGGCAATGAGCAGTTCTTC.

The chain employs TRBV30 and TRBJ1-3; D is ambiguous. The germline V and J ends were trimmed by 3 bases and 2 bases, with 14 bases remaining between them. The germline gives CDR1 GTSNPN, CDR2 SVGIG (reference sequence). The CDR3 length is 15 residues. The CDR3 reads CAWSGRITTGNTIYF. As DNA, the CDR3 is TGTGCCTGGAGCGGACGGATAACGACTGGAAACACCATATATTTT.